These 24 T cell receptor beta chains share one sample of origin, sequenced in a study of T cell clonality in common variable immunodeficiency. Here immunoSEQ multiplex PCR was the method, and the copy in TCRdb shows in-frame clones only, minus some. The sample yields approximately 50,000 clones, without any singletons. Sequenced sample: peripheral blood mononuclear cells. The receptors were gathered from a person aged 18-70 years in good health.

This clone showed up just a few times. The read ends 3 residues shy of where the CDR3 ends; the end is completed using the germline J gene. The chain is built from TRBV2 and TRBJ1-1; TRBD1 aligns across 9 bases. CDR3 length: 13 amino acids. V dropped 8 bases and J dropped 3; count of bases not matched to a gene: 4. Germline CDR1 is SNHLY and CDR2 is FYNNEI. The sequenced CDR3 bases are TGTGCCAGCCTGGGACAGGGTCACACTGAA. This encodes CASLGQGHTE. The full-length CDR3 reads as CASLGQGHTEAFF.

This clone has ten or more counts. The read terminates 3 residues ahead of where the CDR3 ends, so the germline J gene completes it. This chain uses TRBV19 with TRBJ1-5; 7 bases line up with TRBD1. After removal of 4 bases from V and 0 bases from J, the junction contained 6 bases not matched to a gene. CDR1 and CDR2 (germline): LNHDA, SQIVND (reference sequence). This CDR3 is 16 amino acids long. The sequenced CDR3 bases are TGTGCCAGTAGTACCTCCGGGACAGATAGCAATCAGCCC. Protein: CASSTSGTDSNQP. The full CDR3 is CASSTSGTDSNQPQHF.

This clone appeared many times. The sample carries other DNA sequences with the same CDR3. The CDR3 protein is CASTTSRGRNQPQHF. The covered CDR3 bases are TGTGCCAGTACAACTTCCAGGGGAAGGAATCAGCCC. The chain employs TRBV19 and TRBJ1-5, with a tentative D call TRBD1 (6 bases). From the germline J gene comes the end of the CDR3, since the read stops 3 residues before it. Trimming removed 7 bases at V and 4 bases at J, with 17 bases between. This CDR3 is 15 amino acids long. Germline V lookup: CDR1 LNHDA, CDR2 SQIVND (reference sequence).

This clone was recorded many times. The sequenced fragment ends 3 residues before the CDR3 boundary, so the rest is inferred from the germline J gene. This rearrangement joins TRBV5-1 to TRBJ2-4; D is ambiguous. Germline-derived CDR1 and CDR2 are SGHRS and YFSETQ. The CDR3 consists of 14 residues. CDR3 DNA (partial): TGCGCCAGCAGCTTGGTGTCGGCCTACTATGGT. Translated: CASSLVSAYYG. The full CDR3 protein reads CASSLVSAYYGQYF.

This clone was recorded many times. The read falls 3 residues short of the CDR3 end, and the missing part is taken from the germline J gene. This rearrangement joins TRBV28 to TRBJ1-4; D possibly corresponds to TRBD1 (6 bases). Looked up from germline, CDR1 is MDHEN and CDR2 is SYDVKM. The CDR3 is made up of 15 amino acids. V was trimmed by 5 bases and J by 7 bases, leaving 17 bases between them. The CDR3 reads CASSISRGEGEKLFF. Partial CDR3 DNA: TGTGCCAGCAGTATAAGCAGGGGTGAGGGTGAAAAA.

The table lists this clone with many counts. The read terminates 3 residues ahead of where the CDR3 ends, so the germline J gene completes it. This rearrangement joins TRBV6-2 or TRBV6-3 to TRBJ2-5; 7 bases align to TRBD2. Germline CDR1 and CDR2: MNHEY and SVGEGT. The CDR3 spans 14 residues. V lost 4 bases, J lost 3 bases, and 5 bases stayed unmatched. This CDR3 reads CASSFSGVEETQYF. Incomplete CDR3 DNA: TGTGCCAGCAGTTTCAGCGGGGTAGAAGAGACC.

At least ten counts were recorded for this clone. Read coverage stops 3 residues before the CDR3 terminus; the germline J gene supplies the remainder. The V gene is TRBV24-1, the J gene TRBJ2-1; 10 bases align to TRBD1. CDR1 KGHDR and CDR2 SFDVKD come from the germline V gene. The CDR3 runs to 15 residues. V lost 3 bases and J lost 6; bases outside the gene matches: 4. The CDR3 here is CATSDTRTGGNEQFF. The CDR3 bases that were read are TGTGCCACCAGTGATACCCGGACAGGGGGCAATGAG.

This clone came up a few times. Germline and junction disagree at one end, which may indicate a read error. The read is 3 residues too short to cover the CDR3 end, so that end is filled in from the germline J gene. In the same sample, other DNA sequences code for this CDR3. The chain joins TRBV19 to TRBJ1-3; D is undetermined. The germline gives CDR1 LNHDA, CDR2 SQIVND (reference sequence). This CDR3 is built from 11 residues. The CDR3 sequence is CASRTWNTIYF. Partial CDR3 DNA: TGTGCCAGCCGGACTTGGAACACT.

This clone was counted many times. Read coverage stops 3 residues before the CDR3 terminus; the germline J gene supplies the remainder. The chain is built from TRBV5-5 and TRBJ1-1, with D uncertain. Germline V lookup: CDR1 SGHKS, CDR2 YYEKEE (reference sequence). The CDR3 length is 15 residues. Deletions cut 3 bases from V and 0 bases from J, with 12 bases between. This CDR3 is CASSYNTLLNTEAFF. CDR3 DNA (partial): TGTGCCAGCAGCTACAACACCTTATTGAACACTGAA.

This clone was counted at least ten times. CDR3 protein: CASSDRVSYEQYF. The DNA read from the CDR3 is TGCGCCAGCTCCGACAGGGTATCCTACGAG. V gene TRBV5-1 combines with J gene TRBJ2-7, with 7 bases identical to TRBD1. The read is 3 residues too short to cover the CDR3 end, so that end is filled in from the germline J gene. CDR3 length equals 13 residues. Trimming cost V 7 bases and J 1 base; bases outside gene matches: 5. Germline V gene data show CDR1 as SGHRS and CDR2 as YFSETQ.

This clone was seen ten or more times. The junction differs from germline at one of its ends, possibly a read error. Read coverage stops 3 residues before the CDR3 terminus; the germline J gene supplies the remainder. V is TRBV20-1 and J is TRBJ2-2; D possibly uses TRBD1 or TRBD2 (5 bases each). This CDR3 comprises 14 residues. Looked up from germline, CDR1 is DFQATT and CDR2 is SNEGSKA (reference sequence). This CDR3 is CSAREGRWTGELFF. The DNA read from the CDR3 is TGCAGTGCTCGAGAGGGGCGGTGGACCGGGGAG.

The table lists this clone with many counts. With the read ending 3 residues before the CDR3 end, the germline J gene is used to fill in that end. The rearrangement links TRBV7-9 to TRBJ2-7, with 8 nucleotides matching TRBD2. The V gene end was trimmed by 2 bases and the J gene end by 1 base; junction bases not matched to a gene: 1. Germline V gene sequence: CDR1 SEHNR, CDR2 FQNEAQ (reference sequence). The CDR3 has 14 residues. Partial CDR3 DNA: TGTGCCAGCAGCTTAACTAGCGGATCCTACGAG. It specifies CASSLTSGSYE. The whole CDR3 is CASSLTSGSYEQYF.

This clone was counted ten times or more. Read data end 3 residues before the CDR3 end; the end is taken from the germline J gene. The chain uses TRBV7-2 and TRBJ2-3; tentatively, D is TRBD1 (5 bases). Germline-derived CDR1 and CDR2 are SGHTA and FQGNSA. The length of the CDR3 is 14 residues. The germline V and J ends were trimmed by 3 bases and 0 bases, with 7 bases remaining between them. The part of the CDR3 DNA that was read is TGTGCCAGCAGCTTTCGACAGAGCACAGATACG. Protein sequence: CASSFRQSTDT. The whole CDR3 sequence reads CASSFRQSTDTQYF.

This clone came up many times. The read ends 3 residues early relative to the CDR3; the germline J gene fills the gap. V gene TRBV28 combines with J gene TRBJ2-2; 9 nucleotides align to TRBD2. The CDR3 has 21 residues. From germline, CDR1 is MDHEN and CDR2 SYDVKM. V shed 4 bases and J 2 bases; nucleotides not matched to a gene: 20. The CDR3 loop reads CASSSFPRLAAKESNTGELFF. CDR3 bases read: TGTGCCAGCAGTTCCTTCCCCCGACTAGCGGCAAAAGAATCAAACACCGGGGAG.

There are many counts of this clone. The CDR3 end is not reached by the read, which stops 3 residues before it; the germline J gene fills it in. The chain combines TRBV20-1 with TRBJ1-4; D ambiguous. V gave up 3 bases and J gave up 0 bases, with 11 bases separating them. Germline CDR1 is DFQATT and CDR2 is SNEGSKA (reference sequence). This CDR3 contains 15 residues. The CDR3 bases that were read are TGCAGTGCTAGGGAAACAGTTGCAACTAATGAAAAA. It translates to CSARETVATNEK. The full CDR3 reads CSARETVATNEKLFF.

Worth noting for this clone: The CDR3 end lies 3 residues beyond the end of the read and is filled in from the germline J gene. V gene TRBV19 combines with J gene TRBJ1-2; TRBD1 matches 9 bases. The germline V gene encodes CDR1 LNHDA and CDR2 SQIVND (reference sequence). The CDR3 has 14 amino acids. The CDR3 loop is CASSPLDRGGDYTF. The sequenced CDR3 bases are TGTGCCAGTAGTCCCCTGGACAGGGGCGGTGAC.

This clone was recorded many times. CDR3 protein: CSARPGRGNTEAFF. The DNA read from the CDR3 is TGCAGTGCTAGACCAGGAAGGGGTAACACTGAA. The V and J genes are TRBV20-1 and TRBJ1-1; maybe TRBD1 (5 bases). The CDR3 is cut off 3 residues early in the read; its end comes from the germline J gene. The CDR3 runs to 14 residues. V was trimmed by 2 bases and J by 2 bases, leaving 12 bases between them. Germline V lookup: CDR1 DFQATT, CDR2 SNEGSKA (reference sequence).

This clone was detected many times. Read data end 3 residues before the CDR3 end; the end is taken from the germline J gene. The chain couples TRBV15 to TRBJ2-4; 7 bases map to TRBD2. V was pared by 2 bases and J by 0 bases, with 4 bases of the junction left unmatched. Looked up from germline, CDR1 is LNHNV and CDR2 is YYDKDF (reference sequence). The CDR3 loop spans 16 amino acids. The sequenced part of the CDR3 DNA is TGTGCCACCAGCAGAACTAGCGAACTAGCCAAAAACATT. It yields the protein CATSRTSELAKNI. The whole CDR3 reads CATSRTSELAKNIQYF.

This clone was seen ten or more times. With the read ending 3 residues before the CDR3 end, the germline J gene is used to fill in that end. This chain connects TRBV5-4 to TRBJ1-1; D might be TRBD1 (5 bases). The CDR3 covers 16 residues. The V end lost 0 bases, the J end lost 1 base, and 13 bases lay between the germline ends. CDR1 is SGHNT and CDR2 is YYREEE in the germline V gene (reference sequence). Partial CDR3 DNA: TGTGCCAGCAGCTTGGACCTAGAGGGGTCGAACACTGAA. This gives the protein CASSLDLEGSNTE. The whole CDR3 sequence reads CASSLDLEGSNTEAFF.

This clone was counted ten times or more. The CDR3 end falls 3 residues outside the read, so it is completed with the germline J gene. V usage is TRBV7-2 and J usage is TRBJ2-2, with D possibly TRBD1 on 6 matching bases. Trimming shortened V by 6 bases and J by 6 bases, and 11 bases separated the two germline ends. This CDR3 has 13 residues. CDR1 is SGHTA, CDR2 FQGNSA, per germline. The sequenced part of the CDR3 DNA is TGTGCCAGCAGTTCCACAGGGTCCGGGGAG. This codes for CASSSTGSGE. The full-length CDR3 reads as CASSSTGSGELFF. The full variable domain, completed using reference TRBV7-2 and TRBJ2-2, is GAGVSQSPSNKVTEKGKDVELRCDPISGHTALYWYRQSLGQGLEFLIYFQGNSAPDKSGLPSDRFSAERTGGSVSTLTIQRTQQEDSAVYLCASSSTGSGELFFGEGSRLTVL.

This clone was recorded at least ten times. The CDR3 end falls 3 residues outside the read, so it is completed with the germline J gene. The V and J genes are TRBV12-3 or TRBV12-4 and TRBJ2-7; tentatively, D is TRBD2 (6 bases). The CDR3 totals 17 residues. V gave up 2 bases and J gave up 5 bases, with 22 bases separating them. The CDR3 here is CASSLRHTDYPTNEQYF. The CDR3 bases that were read are TGTGCCAGCAGTTTACGCCACACGGACTATCCCACCAACGAG.

The sample holds many counts of this clone. CDR3 amino acids: CASSIRGEENTEAFF. CDR3 DNA (partial): TGTGCCAGTAGTATACGGGGGGAGGAGAACACTGAA. V is TRBV19 and J is TRBJ1-1; TRBD1 might be the D (5 bases). The sequence runs out 3 residues before the end of the CDR3; the remainder is reconstructed from the germline J gene. CDR3 length equals 15 residues. V gave up 2 bases and J gave up 1 base, with 11 bases separating them. From germline, CDR1 is LNHDA and CDR2 SQIVND (reference sequence).

This clone was detected a few times. The sequenced CDR3 bases are TGTGCCAGCAGTGGGGACAGGGAGAGCGGGGAG. The encoded protein is CASSGDRESGE. The whole CDR3 protein reads CASSGDRESGELFF. The genes are TRBV25-1 and TRBJ2-2, with 9 bases fitting TRBD1. The read ends 3 residues shy of where the CDR3 ends; the end is completed using the germline J gene. Germline V CDR1 and CDR2: MGHDK, SYGVNS. The CDR3 length is 14 residues. With V trimmed by 4 bases and J by 7 bases, 4 bases remained unmatched.

There are a few counts of this clone. The CDR3 goes on 3 residues after the read ends, and that part is filled in from the germline J gene. V usage is TRBV18 and J usage is TRBJ2-3; D gene ambiguous. From germline, CDR1 is KGHSH and CDR2 LQKENI. This CDR3 comprises 13 residues. Partial CDR3 DNA: TGTGCCAGCTCAGACATGCAAGAAGAGACG. Residues: CASSDMQEET. The entire CDR3 is CASSDMQEETQYF.